This T cell receptor (beta chain) comes out of a study of blood T cells in healthy people across ages. As for the study in general: Per two T cells, about one barcoded beta molecule was captured through template switching.

The use of a sample-barcoded 5' primer and a J-beta primer mix characterized a second PCR of roughly 7 to 11 cycles. TCRdb itself ran the 5' RACE reads through MiXCR, one entry per CDR3 protein. Here the sample spans roughly 2 million distinct CDR3 sequences, about 49% being singletons. Trimming pared 3 bases from V and 1 base from J, leaving 12 bases between. The CDR3 is 15 amino acids. Per germline, CDR1 MDHEN and CDR2 SYDVKM. The sequenced sample was blood. The V gene is TRBV28, the J gene TRBJ1-2; no reliable D call. The receptor was isolated from a middle-aged woman in good health. The CDR3 loop is CASSFPSNFNYGYTF. In nucleotides, the CDR3 is TGTGCCAGCAGTTTTCCCTCGAACTTTAACTATGGCTACACCTTC.